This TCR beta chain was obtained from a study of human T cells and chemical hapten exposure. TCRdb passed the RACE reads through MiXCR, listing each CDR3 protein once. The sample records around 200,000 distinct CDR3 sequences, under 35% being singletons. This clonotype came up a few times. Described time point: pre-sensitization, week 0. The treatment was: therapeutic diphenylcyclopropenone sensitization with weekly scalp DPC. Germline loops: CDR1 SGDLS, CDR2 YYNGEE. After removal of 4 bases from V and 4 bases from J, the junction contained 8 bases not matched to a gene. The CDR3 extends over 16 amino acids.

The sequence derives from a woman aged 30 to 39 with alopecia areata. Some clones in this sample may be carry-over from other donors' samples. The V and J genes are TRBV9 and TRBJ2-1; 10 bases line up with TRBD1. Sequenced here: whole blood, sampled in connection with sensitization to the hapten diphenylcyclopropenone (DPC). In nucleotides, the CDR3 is TGTGCCAGCAGCAAGGGACAGGGGCGGGTTTACAATGAGCAGTTCTTC. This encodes CASSKGQGRVYNEQFF.